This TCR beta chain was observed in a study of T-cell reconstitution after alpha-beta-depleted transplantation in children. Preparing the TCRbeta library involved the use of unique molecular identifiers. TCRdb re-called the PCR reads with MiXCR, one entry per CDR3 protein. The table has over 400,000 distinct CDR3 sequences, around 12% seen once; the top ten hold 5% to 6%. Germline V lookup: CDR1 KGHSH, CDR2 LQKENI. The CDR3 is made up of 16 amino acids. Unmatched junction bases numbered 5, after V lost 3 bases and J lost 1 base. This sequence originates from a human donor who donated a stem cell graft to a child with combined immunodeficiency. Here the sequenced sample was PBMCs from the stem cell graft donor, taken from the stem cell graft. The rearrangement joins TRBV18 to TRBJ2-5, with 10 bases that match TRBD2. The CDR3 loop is CASSPPSGSVQETQYF. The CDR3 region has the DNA TGTGCCAGCTCACCTCCTAGCGGGAGCGTCCAAGAGACCCAGTACTTC.